Below, 26 T cell receptor beta chains from the same sample are listed, as sequenced in a study of blood T cell repertoires in COVID-19. TCRdb's table, derived via immunoSEQ multiplex PCR, lists solely in-frame clones and lacks some. The repertoire holds 120,000 or so clones, 90% seen once, with about 4% in the top ten. Material for sequencing was peripheral blood. The receptors were sampled from a woman aged 55-69 years with COVID-19, enrolled during active disease.

This clone was observed a few times. The rearrangement joins TRBV7-3 to TRBJ1-2; D not certain. CDR1 is SGHTA and CDR2 is FQGTGA in the germline V gene. The V end lost 5 bases, the J end lost 8 bases, and 15 bases lay between the germline ends. The CDR3 is 13 amino acids. CDR3 region: CASSARPTDGYTF. The DNA for the CDR3 is TGTGCCAGCAGCGCACGCCCTACAGACGGCTACACCTTC.

The chain employs TRBV7-9 and TRBJ1-2; 7 positions match TRBD1. Trimming removed 2 bases from V and 2 bases from J; junction bases left unmatched: 11. Germline V gene data show CDR1 as SEHNR and CDR2 as FQNEAQ (reference sequence). The CDR3 consists of 17 residues. The CDR3 DNA sequence: TGTGCCAGCAGCTTATCACTGCAGGGGGACAGCAACTATGGCTACACCTTC. It encodes CASSLSLQGDSNYGYTF.

The V call is TRBV6-1, the J call TRBJ1-2; D might be TRBD1 (5 bases). V was shortened by 3 bases and J by 4 bases, with 9 bases between the two germline ends. Germline assignment: CDR1 MNHNS and CDR2 SASEGT. This CDR3 contains 13 residues. CDR3 sequence: CASSDHRFYGYTF. The CDR3 DNA reads TGTGCCAGCAGTGATCACAGGTTCTATGGCTACACCTTC.

V and J are TRBV5-4 and TRBJ1-6; no clear D. Deletions cut 7 bases from V and 0 bases from J, with 11 bases between. The CDR3 contains 15 residues. Germline CDR1 is SGHNT and CDR2 is YYREEE (reference sequence). The CDR3 region is CASREEGSYNSPLHF. The DNA for the CDR3 is TGTGCCAGCCGGGAAGAGGGCTCCTATAATTCACCCCTCCACTTT.

This clone was counted only a few times. The genes are TRBV12-3 or TRBV12-4 and TRBJ1-2, with D unresolved. The CDR3 is made up of 13 amino acids. Trimming removed 7 bases at V and 7 bases at J, with 16 bases between. The CDR3 region is CASTPARSGGYTF. The CDR3 bases are TGTGCCAGCACCCCGGCGCGGTCTGGTGGCTACACCTTC.

The V and J genes are TRBV7-2 and TRBJ2-3, with TRBD2 matching 9 bases. The CDR3 is 15 amino acids. Germline trimming cut 2 bases from V and 5 bases from J; bases unmatched to any gene: 5. Looked up from germline, CDR1 is SGHTA and CDR2 is FQGNSA. CDR3 DNA sequence: TGTGCCAGCAGCTTACAGCGGGGGGTCGTAGATACGCAGTATTTT. Translation gives CASSLQRGVVDTQYF.

The chain has TRBV29-1 and TRBJ2-1; TRBD1 matches 8 bases. The CDR3 has 14 amino acids. Germline CDR1 reads SQVTM; CDR2 reads ANQGSEA. Germline trimming cut 4 bases from V and 7 bases from J; bases unmatched to any gene: 9. The CDR3: CSVGVQGARNEQFF. In DNA form, the CDR3 reads TGCAGCGTTGGGGTGCAGGGGGCGCGGAATGAGCAGTTCTTC.

The chain recombines TRBV19 with TRBJ2-3; 8 bases fit TRBD1. V lost 4 bases, J lost 3 bases, and 3 bases stayed unmatched. CDR1 and CDR2 from the germline V gene are LNHDA and SQIVND (reference sequence). CDR3 length equals 14 residues. CDR3 in DNA: TGTGCCAGTAGTACTACAGGGGGTACAGATACGCAGTATTTT. Translated, it gives CASSTTGGTDTQYF.

This rearrangement joins TRBV2 to TRBJ2-3; weak D call: TRBD2 (7 bases). The CDR3 spans 16 residues. V lost 8 bases and J 3 bases, leaving 21 bases between the germline ends. Germline loops: CDR1 SNHLY, CDR2 FYNNEI. In DNA form, the CDR3 reads TGTGCCAGCGGACTCCTTCGGGGGGCCGGTACAGATACGCAGTATTTT. Protein sequence: CASGLLRGAGTDTQYF. Drawing the rest from reference TRBV2 and TRBJ2-3, the complete variable domain is EPEVTQTPSHQVTQMGQEVILRCVPISNHLYFYWYRQILGQKVEFLVSFYNNEISEKSEIFDDQFSVERPDGSNFTLKIRSTKLEDSAMYFCASGLLRGAGTDTQYFGPGTRLTVL.

The rearrangement joins TRBV7-3 to TRBJ2-2, with 14 bases fitting TRBD2. The CDR3 is 17 residues long. CDR1 SGHTA and CDR2 FQGTGA come from the germline V gene. V trimming: 5 bases; J trimming: 2 bases; junction bases outside the gene matches: 4. CDR3 DNA: TGTGCCAGCAGCCGGGGACTAGCGGGGGACAACACCGGGGAGCTGTTTTTT. It encodes CASSRGLAGDNTGELFF.

The V and J genes are TRBV7-9 and TRBJ1-3; D unresolved. Trimming took off 1 base at V and 4 bases at J, with 11 bases between the two ends. The CDR3 length is 15 residues. CDR1 and CDR2 (germline): SEHNR, FQNEAQ (reference sequence). The CDR3 nucleotides are TGTGCCAGCAGCTTAGGGAACGCGGGAGGAAACACCATATATTTT. It encodes CASSLGNAGGNTIYF.

The gene calls are TRBV18 and TRBJ1-1; TRBD1 aligns across 8 bases. The CDR3 consists of 14 residues. Germline CDR1 KGHSH, CDR2 LQKENI. Trimming removed 6 bases from V and 3 bases from J; junction bases left unmatched: 6. The DNA of the CDR3 is TGTGCCAGCTCCCCAGGGGGCACGTACACTGAAGCTTTCTTT. Protein sequence: CASSPGGTYTEAFF.

This clone was counted once. The chain couples TRBV7-2 to TRBJ1-6, with TRBD1 as a possible D gene (6 bases). This CDR3 region has 18 residues. V was clipped by 0 bases and J by 2 bases, with 14 bases between them. The germline V gene has CDR1 SGHTA and CDR2 FQGNSA. The CDR3 loop reads CASSLAGRGGTYNSPLHF. CDR3 bases: TGTGCCAGCAGCTTAGCAGGAAGGGGGGGAACCTATAATTCACCCCTCCACTTT.

The CDR3 loop is CASSKGGYGYTF. The CDR3, as DNA: TGTGCCAGTAGCAAAGGGGGTTATGGCTACACCTTC. The rearrangement links TRBV19 to TRBJ1-2; perhaps TRBD1 as D (6 bases). V was shortened by 6 bases and J by 5 bases, with 10 bases between the two germline ends. CDR3 length: 12 residues. Germline CDR1 is LNHDA and CDR2 is SQIVND (reference sequence).

The chain carries TRBV15 and TRBJ1-1; the D gene is possibly TRBD1 (6 bases). Trimming removed 3 bases at V and 4 bases at J, with 24 bases between. The CDR3 is 18 residues long. Germline assignment: CDR1 LNHNV and CDR2 YYDKDF (reference sequence). The CDR3 DNA reads as TGTGCCACCAGCAGGGGGATTCTTCAATGGGGGCGCGGCACTGAAGCTTTCTTT. Translation gives CATSRGILQWGRGTEAFF.

The gene calls are TRBV2 and TRBJ2-1; D might be TRBD1 (6 bases). The CDR3 consists of 13 residues. V was shortened by 3 bases and J by 9 bases, with 12 bases between the two germline ends. Germline lookup yields CDR1 SNHLY and CDR2 FYNNEI. CDR3 protein: CASSERPRGEQFF. In DNA, the CDR3 is TGTGCCAGCAGTGAGCGGCCCAGGGGTGAGCAGTTCTTC.

V and J are TRBV3-1 (or the pseudogene TRBV3-2) and TRBJ1-6; D is uncertain. The CDR3 spans 14 residues. V lost 5 bases, J lost 8 bases, and 13 bases lay in between. Germline values: CDR1 LGHDT, CDR2 YNNKEL (reference sequence). This chain's CDR3 is CASSELFGDSPLHF. The CDR3 DNA reads TGTGCCAGCAGCGAGCTGTTCGGGGATTCACCCCTCCACTTT.

This clone has just one count. The chain carries TRBV20-1 and TRBJ2-3; D ambiguous. The CDR3 is made up of 15 amino acids. From germline, CDR1 is DFQATT and CDR2 SNEGSKA (reference sequence). Trimming stripped 3 bases from V and 0 bases from J, with 13 bases between. CDR3 in amino acids: CSASPPRPSTDTQYF. The CDR3 DNA sequence: TGCAGTGCTAGTCCCCCGCGTCCTAGCACAGATACGCAGTATTTT.

The J gene is TRBJ1-1, the V gene TRBV12-3 or TRBV12-4; 7 nucleotides match TRBD1. This CDR3 contains 13 residues. The J segment lost 5 bases and the V segment lost 3 bases, leaving 3 bases of the junction unmatched. Here the CDR3 DNA reads TGTGCCAGCAGTTTCGACAGGGTTACTGAAGCTTTCTTT. Translating gives CASSFDRVTEAFF.

The chain couples TRBV7-3 to TRBJ2-2, with TRBD2 matching 12 bases. The ends lost 5 bases at V and 3 bases at J; junction bases unmatched: 4. The CDR3 has 16 residues. Germline V gives CDR1 SGHTA, CDR2 FQGTGA. The CDR3 region is CASSASGGADTGELFF. The CDR3 DNA is TGTGCCAGCAGCGCTAGCGGGGGGGCTGACACCGGGGAGCTGTTTTTT. The entire variable domain, with the rest obtained from reference TRBV7-3 and TRBJ2-2, is as follows: GAGVSQTPSNKVTEKGKYVELRCDPISGHTALYWYRQSLGQGPEFLIYFQGTGAADDSGLPNDRFFAVRPEGSVSTLKIQRTERGDSAVYLCASSASGGADTGELFFGEGSRLTVL.

This rearrangement joins TRBV11-1 to TRBJ2-2, with 10 bases matching TRBD1. Germline lookup yields CDR1 SGHAT and CDR2 FQDESV (reference sequence). The CDR3 totals 16 residues. The ends lost 5 bases at V and 2 bases at J; junction bases unmatched: 5. CDR3: CASSPRDRGNTGELFF. The CDR3 DNA follows: TGTGCCAGCAGCCCCCGGGACAGGGGTAACACCGGGGAGCTGTTTTTT. Full variable domain (remainder filled in from reference TRBV11-1 and TRBJ2-2): EAEVAQSPRYKITEKSQAVAFWCDPISGHATLYWYRQILGQGPELLVQFQDESVVDDSQLPKDRFSAERLKGVDSTLKIQPAELGDSAMYLCASSPRDRGNTGELFFGEGSRLTVL.

This clone was counted a few times. The V gene is TRBV2, the J gene TRBJ1-3, with D hard to call. Germline V lookup: CDR1 SNHLY, CDR2 FYNNEI. V dropped 1 base and J dropped 9 bases, with 7 bases sitting between them. This CDR3 is 12 amino acids long. The CDR3: CASSEVPSTIYF. As DNA, the CDR3 is TGTGCCAGCAGTGAAGTCCCGAGCACCATATATTTT.

The rearrangement links TRBV2 to TRBJ1-2, with a possible D match to TRBD1 (6 bases). V dropped 6 bases and J dropped 3 bases, with 14 bases sitting between them. Germline V CDR1 and CDR2: SNHLY, FYNNEI. The CDR3 is 14 amino acids. The CDR3 DNA follows: TGTGCCAGCAGCGCCTCGACAGGCTACTATGGCTACACCTTC. It is translated as CASSASTGYYGYTF.

This sequence joins TRBV7-2 and TRBJ1-1, with 8 bases that match TRBD1. In germline, CDR1 is SGHTA, CDR2 FQGNSA. This CDR3 region has 17 residues. Trimming removed 5 bases from V and 6 bases from J; junction bases left unmatched: 17. This CDR3 reads CASSPTGTGRVWAEAFF. The CDR3, as DNA: TGTGCCAGCAGCCCTACCGGGACAGGAAGGGTATGGGCTGAAGCTTTCTTT.

This chain joins TRBV19 and TRBJ1-1; 7 bases fit TRBD1. The length of the CDR3 is 14 residues. Unmatched junction bases numbered 16, after V lost 11 bases and J lost 7 bases. Germline CDR1 LNHDA, CDR2 SQIVND (reference sequence). In DNA form, the CDR3 reads TGTGCCCACACAGGGGTATGTTTTTTTGGTGAAGCTTTCTTT. Translating gives CAHTGVCFFGEAFF.

The V and J genes are TRBV12-3 or TRBV12-4 and TRBJ1-1; D is undetermined. V lost 2 bases and J 8 bases, leaving 9 bases between the germline ends. The CDR3 contains 12 residues. CDR3 region: CASSLTDLEAFF. DNA of the CDR3: TGTGCCAGCAGTTTAACCGACTTAGAAGCTTTCTTT.